This paragraph reports one TCR beta chain. The target of this receptor is not known. No much larger clone is present one base from it, and per-base qualities are unavailable. Collaborating institutions collected whole blood in K2EDTA tubes following their own protocols. For TCRbeta analysis, collaborators shipped samples as frozen whole blood, isolated PBMCs, or DNA extracted from either of those sample types. The CDR3 measures 15 amino acids from cysteine to phenylalanine. Only CDR3 DNA remains: 45 bases, in frame from the first base. Taken from the germline V gene, the CDR1 and CDR2 loops are SGHVS and FQNEAQ. The V end gives up 5 bases and the J end 5 bases, leaving 11 bases in the junction not matched to a gene. The data stem from a study of blood T cell repertoires in COVID-19 (dated by TCRdb to the early 2020s). With respect to the entire study: The collaborator samples originated in the United States, Italy and Spain and spanned the acute and convalescent phases of COVID-19. The dataset comprised deeply sampled blood TCRbeta repertoires from subjects exposed to, actively infected with, or recovered from COVID-19. Where HLA class I and class II types were available, the types were taken from metadata supplied by the sample provider, not from assay-based typing. The repertoires were made available in a free public database intended to serve as a resource for research on the immune response to SARS-CoV-2. The samples were drawn from two sources: the first 160 participants of the ongoing ImmuneRACE study, and 1,254 subjects contributed by 6 global collaborators. The material from the prospective study consisted of cDNA or gDNA derived from T cells, B-cell-depleted T cells, or PBMCs. The sample metadata nearly always contained a de-identified subject ID, COVID-19 status, age in years and sex.

Overall study outcomes, separate from this receptor: The amount of clinical and demographic metadata varied by source and participant and was provided uncurated.

TCRbeta CDR3 regions were amplified from genomic DNA by means of the immunoSEQ Assay, a bias-controlled multiplex PCR. As for the authors' bioinformatics: The number of nucleated cells in each sample was estimated by amplification of reference gene primers within the assay. Sequence reads were collapsed and filtered to measure the absolute abundance of every unique TCRbeta CDR3 rearrangement. For each sample, productive Simpson clonality was calculated by taking the square root of Simpson's diversity index across productive rearrangements. Imported from immuneACCESS, the table was reduced by TCRdb to in-frame sequences with V and J called. These copies leave out some clones; in studies compared against another copy, an unresolved V gene accounts for under half, and the cause of the remainder is not known. That table furnishes V, J and clone size, whereas the DNA furnished D and trimming. The sample contains approximately 130,000 clones, 84% of them found a single time. The ten largest clones take up 9.5% to 15% of the sample.

Sequencing used peripheral blood. This TCR was sampled from a human donor in a cohort sampled during active COVID-19. The rearranged chain carries TRBV7-8 and TRBJ1-1, with 7 junctional bases fitting TRBD1. The CDR3 region reads CASSPRGGTVTEAFF. The DNA is as follows: TGTGCCAGCAGCCCAAGAGGCGGGACAGTTACTGAAGCTTTCTTT.